Included here is one T cell receptor (beta chain) sequence, with context. The entry originates in a study of blood T cell repertoires in COVID-19. Study summary: Nucleic acid was either cDNA or gDNA, and it came from T cells, B-cell-depleted T cells, or PBMCs.

Trimming cost V 0 bases and J 2 bases, with 7 bases left between them. The CDR3 length is 14 residues. Germline V gives CDR1 MGHRA, CDR2 YSYEKL. Authors' methods: Reference gene primer amplification yielded estimated nucleated cell counts. Repertoires were generated with immunoSEQ multiplex PCR, while TCRdb's copy carries only in-frame clones and drops some. V, J and clone size reflect that table, while D and trimming were determined from the DNA. The sample shows 450,000 to 500,000 clones, about 85% of them seen only once. Everyone who took part was about 18 to 90 years old, and they came from 24 US areas. Cohort allocation depended upon clinical history that participants reported.

The sequenced sample was PBMCs or T cells enriched from blood (not recorded which). The sequence came from a woman in her sixties who had recovered from COVID-19. The gene calls are TRBV4-1 and TRBJ1-2; D is undetermined. The CDR3 DNA reads TGCGCCAGCAGCCAAGAACGGGAGAACTATGGCTACACCTTC. It encodes CASSQERENYGYTF.